Each of the 15 T cell receptor beta chains below was sequenced from the same sample in a study of T cell responses to AZD1222 COVID-19 vaccine. Some clones are missing from TCRdb's copy, which holds only in-frame ones; the method was immunoSEQ multiplex PCR. The data show 100,000 to 150,000 clones, about 88% seen once. Sequences were derived from peripheral blood, sampled on day 0 of AZD1222 vaccination. The source of these receptors is an adult in good health.

The CDR3 here is CASSLVGGSGNTIYF. As DNA, the CDR3 is TGTGCCAGCAGCTTGGTGGGTGGCTCTGGAAACACCATATATTTT. The chain links TRBV5-6 to TRBJ1-3; D remains unclear. V gave up 0 bases and J gave up 0 bases, with 7 bases separating them. The CDR3 runs 15 residues. Germline values: CDR1 SGHDT, CDR2 YYEEEE.

V usage is TRBV6-4 and J usage is TRBJ1-2, with D possibly TRBD1 on 5 matching bases. CDR1 MRHNA and CDR2 SNTAGT come from the germline V gene. Trimming left V 6 bases short and J 3 bases short, with 17 bases between. The CDR3 contains 15 residues. The CDR3: CASRRDASWDYGYTF. Written as DNA, the CDR3 is TGTGCCAGCAGAAGGGACGCTAGCTGGGACTATGGCTACACCTTC.

This chain connects TRBV6-6 to TRBJ1-6; D is unclear. Germline V gene sequence: CDR1 MNHNY, CDR2 SVGAGI (reference sequence). The CDR3 covers 14 residues. V was pared by 9 bases and J by 8 bases, with 17 bases between. The CDR3, as DNA: TGTGCCAGTGACCTAGGTGGCGGAGATTCACCCCTCCACTTT. Encoded protein: CASDLGGGDSPLHF.

This chain joins TRBV6-4 and TRBJ2-5; TRBD1 matches at 9 bases. V lost 10 bases, J lost 4 bases, and 10 bases stayed unmatched. Per germline, CDR1 MRHNA and CDR2 SNTAGT. This CDR3 contains 14 residues. The CDR3, as DNA: TGTGCCACAGTAGAGGACAGGGGTTTAGAGACCCAGTACTTC. Translation: CATVEDRGLETQYF.

This clone turned up a few times. This same CDR3 is encoded by further DNA sequences in the sample. The chain has TRBV28 and TRBJ1-1; D not resolved. The length of the CDR3 is 12 residues. CDR1 MDHEN and CDR2 SYDVKM come from the germline V gene. Deletions cut 4 bases from V and 8 bases from J, with 11 bases between. The CDR3 here is CASSSGQPEAFF. The CDR3 coding sequence is TGTGCCAGCAGTTCTGGGCAGCCCGAAGCTTTCTTT.

This clone was counted only a few times. This rearrangement joins TRBV19 to TRBJ2-7; TRBD1 might be the D (6 bases). The CDR3 spans 13 residues. The V end lost 3 bases, the J end lost 7 bases, and 13 bases lay between the germline ends. The germline CDR1 and CDR2 sequences are LNHDA and SQIVND (reference sequence). The CDR3 DNA follows: TGTGCCAGTAGTATCTGGGACAAAAGGGAGCAGTACTTC. This translates into CASSIWDKREQYF.

J is TRBJ1-5 and V is TRBV9; no reliable D call. Germline assignment: CDR1 SGDLS and CDR2 YYNGEE. This CDR3 has 14 residues. V was shortened by 3 bases and J by 3 bases, with 10 bases between the two germline ends. The CDR3: CASSEDGFNQPQHF. The CDR3, as DNA: TGTGCCAGCAGCGAGGACGGGTTCAATCAGCCCCAGCATTTT.

This chain connects TRBV9 to TRBJ2-2; D gene uncertain. The CDR3 length is 15 residues. Trimming cost V 0 bases and J 1 base, with 7 bases left between them. Per the germline V gene, CDR1 is SGDLS and CDR2 is YYNGEE. The CDR3 DNA sequence: TGTGCCAGCAGCGTAGAAACGGGGAACACCGGGGAGCTGTTTTTT. Its translation: CASSVETGNTGELFF.

This clone was seen a few times. The genes are TRBV29-1 and TRBJ1-2; 11 bases are a match to TRBD1. Germline V CDR1 and CDR2: SQVTM, ANQGSEA. The CDR3 covers 13 residues. The V and J ends lost 7 bases and 7 bases, in that order; junction bases with no gene match: 8. CDR3 DNA: TGCAGCGCCCCGGGACAGGGGGTATTTGGCTACACCTTC. Translating gives CSAPGQGVFGYTF.

The chain links TRBV9 to TRBJ2-7, with TRBD1 matching 9 bases. Germline V CDR1 and CDR2: SGDLS, YYNGEE. This CDR3 has 15 amino acids. The ends lost 2 bases at V and 1 base at J; junction bases unmatched: 4. The DNA for the CDR3 is TGTGCCAGCAGCGTGGGACAGGGTAATTCCTACGAGCAGTACTTC. It encodes CASSVGQGNSYEQYF.

V and J are TRBV5-6 and TRBJ2-5; 8 bases line up with TRBD2. The CDR3 totals 14 residues. In germline, CDR1 is SGHDT, CDR2 YYEEEE. V shed 5 bases, J shed 4 bases, and the junction held 7 bases outside the gene matches. Here the CDR3 DNA reads TGTGCCAGCAGACCCGGGGGGGCCGCAGAGACCCAGTACTTC. Residues: CASRPGGAAETQYF.

The rearrangement joins TRBV24-1 to TRBJ2-5, with D maybe TRBD1 (5 bases). Trimming left V 2 bases short and J 3 bases short, with 12 bases between. Per germline, CDR1 KGHDR and CDR2 SFDVKD. The CDR3 contains 15 residues. CDR3 region: CATSDYQGGKETQYF. The CDR3 coding sequence is TGTGCCACCAGTGATTACCAGGGCGGAAAAGAGACCCAGTACTTC.

CDR3: CATSRDRGYQPQHF. The DNA for the CDR3 is TGTGCCACCAGCAGAGATCGAGGGTATCAGCCCCAGCATTTT. This chain connects TRBV15 to TRBJ1-5; D ambiguous. The germline V gene encodes CDR1 LNHNV and CDR2 YYDKDF (reference sequence). Trimming left V 0 bases short and J 5 bases short, with 8 bases between. CDR3 length: 14 amino acids.

The V gene is TRBV27, the J gene TRBJ1-5; no firm D call. The CDR3 runs to 13 residues. The ends were cut back, 3 bases at V and 7 bases at J, with 10 bases in the middle. Looked up from germline, CDR1 is MNHEY and CDR2 is SMNVEV (reference sequence). The CDR3 protein is CASSFIDSQPQHF. As DNA, the CDR3 is TGTGCCAGCAGTTTCATTGATTCCCAGCCCCAGCATTTT.

The chain is built from TRBV5-1 and TRBJ1-1; tentatively, D is TRBD1 (5 bases). From germline, CDR1 is SGHRS and CDR2 YFSETQ. The CDR3 totals 14 residues. The ends were cut back, 4 bases at V and 9 bases at J, with 19 bases in the middle. CDR3 coding DNA: TGCGCCAGCAGCCCAGGGACGGAATCCCTGAAAGCTTTCTTT. It encodes CASSPGTESLKAFF.